This TCR beta chain was retrieved from a study of T cells in Graves' hyperthyroidism and ophthalmopathy. General observations from the study: Most clonotypes that expanded in the thyroid above 0.001 also showed up in blood.

The CDR3 loop spans 17 amino acids. CDR1 is MDHEN, CDR2 SYDVKM, per germline. The V end was cut by 1 base, the J end by 7 bases, with 23 bases between. Amplified regions were TCR beta CDR3 sequences from RNA transcripts. When the TCR CDR3 underwent first-round RT-PCR, the HTBI primer set was used. From the multiplex PCR reads, TCRdb called clonotypes with MiXCR, one entry per CDR3 protein. The sample gives around 400,000 distinct CDR3 sequences, 15% to 19% of which show up once; roughly 25% is in the top ten. This clonotype was seen many times. The target antigen is unknown. What was sequenced was blood. The chain couples TRBV28 to TRBJ2-7, with a tentative D call TRBD1 (6 bases). This sequence was found in a woman younger than 30 with Graves' hyperthyroidism that later progressed to Graves' ophthalmopathy. The CDR3 sequence is CASSLFRRQDTLREQYF. The CDR3 nucleotides read TGTGCCAGCAGTTTATTTCGCCGACAGGATACTTTACGGGAGCAGTACTTC.